The 18 T cell receptor beta chains given below trace back to one sample, sequenced in a study of blood T cell repertoires in COVID-19 (dated by TCRdb to about 2020). Receptor amplification or capture employed the immunoSEQ multiplex PCR assay. TCRdb obtained this table from immuneACCESS and retained in-frame rearrangements with V and J assigned. These tables miss some clones; where compared with another copy, unresolved V genes account for less than half of the shortfall, and the remainder is unexplained. This sample lists around 86,000 clones; about 83% were detected once. The ten largest clonotypes hold roughly 29% of the sample. Sequencing input: peripheral blood. Every receptor here comes from an elderly woman with acute or convalescent COVID-19.

The chain couples TRBV6-1 to TRBJ1-4; TRBD1 matches 7 bases. V gave up 4 bases and J gave up 2 bases; unmatched junction bases: 10. The CDR3 spans 17 residues. CDR1 and CDR2 (germline): MNHNS, SASEGT. This chain's CDR3 is CASSGHRGQLTNEKLFF. The CDR3 coding sequence is TGTGCCAGCAGTGGCCACAGGGGCCAGCTGACTAATGAAAAACTGTTTTTT.

The chain carries TRBV6-2 or TRBV6-3 and TRBJ2-3; 9 positions agree with TRBD1. The germline V gene encodes CDR1 MNHEY and CDR2 SVGEGT. The CDR3 has 15 residues. J lost 3 bases, V lost 5 bases, and 6 bases had no gene match. Here the CDR3 reads CASSRDREGTDTQYF. Here the CDR3 DNA reads TGTGCCAGCAGTCGGGACAGGGAAGGGACAGATACGCAGTATTTT.

This clone was detected once. The CDR3 DNA is TGTGCCACGCAGGGTACCGGGGAGCTGTTTTTT. Translation gives CATQGTGELFF. The chain recombines TRBV10-3 with TRBJ2-2, with a tentative D call TRBD1 (5 bases). Germline loops: CDR1 ENHRY, CDR2 SYGVKD. V lost 10 bases to trimming and J lost 5 bases, with 8 bases between them. The CDR3 spans 11 residues.

V is TRBV24-1 and J is TRBJ2-1; 7 bases are shared with TRBD2. The J segment lost 4 bases and the V segment lost 4 bases, leaving 12 bases of the junction unmatched. Germline assignment: CDR1 KGHDR and CDR2 SFDVKD. This CDR3 is built from 17 residues. For the CDR3, the DNA is TGTGCCACCAGTGACTCGGCGGGTTTGGGAGGGTACAATGAGCAGTTCTTC. It specifies CATSDSAGLGGYNEQFF.

The V and J genes are TRBV30 and TRBJ1-6; tentative D call: TRBD1 (6 bases). The length of the CDR3 is 13 residues. Germline lookup yields CDR1 GTSNPN and CDR2 SVGIG (reference sequence). Trimming stripped 4 bases from V and 6 bases from J, with 10 bases between. The CDR3 loop reads CAWTGDLNSPLHF. The CDR3 DNA is TGTGCCTGGACAGGGGACCTTAATTCACCCCTCCACTTT.

The chain couples TRBV25-1 to TRBJ2-3; 14 nucleotides line up with TRBD2. The CDR3 consists of 16 residues. J gave up 4 bases and V 6 bases, and 6 bases lay outside the gene matches. Germline V gene data show CDR1 as MGHDK and CDR2 as SYGVNS. The CDR3 here is CASSKRLAGGPDTQYF. The DNA for the CDR3 is TGTGCCAGCAGCAAGCGACTAGCGGGAGGGCCAGATACGCAGTATTTT.

This clone was counted a few times. The gene calls are TRBV10-3 and TRBJ2-3; weak D call: TRBD2 (5 bases). CDR1 ENHRY and CDR2 SYGVKD come from the germline V gene. CDR3 length: 15 amino acids. Trimming took 3 bases from V and 2 from J, leaving 12 bases between them. CDR3 amino acids: CAISERLAPTDTQYF. The CDR3, as DNA: TGTGCCATCAGTGAAAGGCTAGCCCCCACAGATACGCAGTATTTT.

The chain recombines TRBV5-1 with TRBJ2-1; TRBD2 is a possible D gene (5 bases). CDR1 and CDR2 from the germline V gene are SGHRS and YFSETQ. The CDR3 totals 15 residues. V gave up 2 bases and J gave up 7 bases, with 16 bases separating them. CDR3 sequence (DNA): TGCGCCAGCAGCTTAGAAATAGCTAGGGAGAATGAGCAGTTCTTC. Protein product: CASSLEIARENEQFF.

The chain has TRBV6-1 and TRBJ2-6, with 9 positions matching TRBD1. The germline CDR1 and CDR2 sequences are MNHNS and SASEGT. The CDR3 is 17 amino acids. The J segment lost 8 bases and the V segment lost 4 bases, leaving 12 bases of the junction unmatched. The CDR3 protein is CASSAKRTGEDPNVLTF. The CDR3 DNA sequence: TGTGCCAGCAGTGCCAAGAGGACAGGGGAGGATCCCAACGTCCTGACTTTC.

The chain combines TRBV2 with TRBJ1-5; tentatively, D is TRBD1 (6 bases). This CDR3 region has 13 residues. The V gene lost 11 bases and the J gene lost 4 bases, with 15 bases spanning the gap. CDR1 and CDR2 (germline): SNHLY, FYNNEI. CDR3 DNA sequence: TGTGCCTCCAGGGGAGATCGGAATCAGCCCCAGCATTTT. Translation gives CASRGDRNQPQHF.

The V gene is TRBV6-5, the J gene TRBJ2-1, with 7 bases lining up with TRBD1. J was trimmed by 3 bases and V by 10 bases; bases with no gene match: 12. The CDR3 extends over 15 amino acids. In germline, CDR1 is MNHEY, CDR2 SVGAGI. Here the CDR3 DNA reads TGTGCCACCGGAATGGGGACAGTTTTCTACAATGAGCAGTTCTTC. It encodes CATGMGTVFYNEQFF.

The V and J genes are TRBV7-9 and TRBJ1-1; 7 bases are shared with TRBD1. The CDR3 is 16 amino acids. Germline V gives CDR1 SEHNR, CDR2 FQNEAQ (reference sequence). J gave up 4 bases and V 4 bases, and 12 bases lay outside the gene matches. In nucleotides, the CDR3 is TGTGCCAGCAGCTCCAGCGCGGGACAGCACTTCACTGAAGCTTTCTTT. It is translated as CASSSSAGQHFTEAFF.

V and J are TRBV5-1 and TRBJ1-1, with a weak D call TRBD1 (5 bases). V lost 1 base and J lost 3, with 13 bases in between. The CDR3 runs 15 residues. Germline-derived CDR1 and CDR2 are SGHRS and YFSETQ. CDR3 residues: CASSLRRGSDTEAFF. In DNA, the CDR3 is TGCGCCAGCAGCTTGAGGCGGGGGTCGGACACTGAAGCTTTCTTT.

The chain has TRBV12-3 or TRBV12-4 and TRBJ1-5; TRBD1 is a possible D gene (5 bases). V shed 6 bases and J shed 6 bases, with 9 bases lying between them. This CDR3 has 12 residues. The DNA of the CDR3 is TGTGCCAGCAGGCAGGGATCTCAGCCCCAGCATTTT. Amino acid sequence: CASRQGSQPQHF.

This chain links TRBV20-1 with TRBJ2-7, with D tentatively TRBD2 (5 bases). V lost 5 bases and J 7 bases, leaving 12 bases between the germline ends. Germline V gene sequence: CDR1 DFQATT, CDR2 SNEGSKA (reference sequence). The CDR3 has 11 amino acids. CDR3: CSALRVGEQYF. DNA for the CDR3: TGCAGTGCTTTGCGGGTTGGGGAGCAGTACTTC.

This clone has only a few counts. The V call is TRBV24-1, the J call TRBJ2-5; 7 nucleotides match TRBD2. The CDR3 is made up of 15 amino acids. Germline values: CDR1 KGHDR, CDR2 SFDVKD. The V gene end was trimmed by 4 bases and the J gene end by 1 base; junction bases not matched to a gene: 5. CDR3 DNA sequence: TGTGCCACCAGTGAGAGAACGGGGGGCCAAGAGACCCAGTACTTC. This codes for CATSERTGGQETQYF.

This chain links TRBV6-6 with TRBJ2-7; 7 nucleotides match TRBD2. The CDR3 has 14 residues. Trimming removed 4 bases from V and 6 bases from J; junction bases left unmatched: 9. Germline CDR1 and CDR2: MNHNY and SVGAGI (reference sequence). Here the CDR3 reads CASSWEGERTEQYF. The CDR3 nucleotides are TGTGCCAGCAGTTGGGAGGGAGAACGCACCGAGCAGTACTTC.

The chain carries TRBV12-3 or TRBV12-4 and TRBJ1-1; no clear D. The CDR3 has 13 amino acids. V was shortened by 5 bases and J by 1 base, with 8 bases between the two germline ends. CDR3 region: CASSPDKNTEAFF. DNA for the CDR3: TGTGCCAGCAGTCCCGACAAGAACACTGAAGCTTTCTTT.